This TCR beta chain was documented in a study of early T cells in non-severe SARS-CoV-2 infection (dated by TCRdb to the early 2020s). About the full investigation: Because TCR sequencing relied on bulk RNA taken from unsorted whole blood, pairing of alpha and beta chains was not possible.

The CDR3 measures 13 amino acids from cysteine to phenylalanine. The DNA shown is the 39-base CDR3, in frame from base 1. V is pared back by 3 bases and J by 6 bases, with 9 bases lying between the germline termini. Comments on this clonotype: Its antigen is not yet known. Per-base qualities were not stored, and no clone one base away is much larger.

The study was a case-control design nested within a healthcare worker cohort in London, UK, with weekly nasopharyngeal swab PCR tests and blood sampling. Healthcare workers were recruited during the week of the UK lockdown, between 23 and 31 March 2020, and followed weekly for up to roughly 15 weeks. The library came from 5' RACE. Data came from a NextSeq 500. In the TCR library protocol, unique molecular identifiers were attached to individual cDNA molecules to correct for PCR bias and sequencing error. Both TCR alpha and beta chains were sequenced, and tight co-correlation was observed between alpha and beta sequence abundances in each sample. Per the source publication's procedure: V gene, J gene and CDR3 annotation of TCR sequences was performed with Decombinator V4. Expanded TCRs were defined as changing significantly between any two time points under a Poisson model with p below 0.0001. TCR abundances were normalised to the total number of TCRs sequenced in each sample and reported as counts per million. MAIT TCRs were defined by TRAV1-2 paired with TRAJ12, TRAJ20 or TRAJ33, and iNKT TCRs by TRAV10 paired with TRAJ18. A search of VDJdb, accessed on 1 November 2021, was run for TCRs annotated to CMV, EBV and SARS-CoV-2, with TCRs annotated for multiple antigens excluded. TCRdb handled the public reads itself, with Q25 trimming in fastp and clone calling in MiXCR, and kept productive beta chains. Merged by CDR3 protein, the rows form single entries marked with the most common genes and DNA. These V and J calls derive from TCRdb rather than the authors' analysis. The sample table records some 91,000 distinct CDR3 sequences; about 15% of these occur just once. Of the sample, 5.5% is held by the ten largest clones.

Paper-wide results and their limitations: VDJdb matching was skewed toward anti-spike CD8 responses, so virus-specific expansions were likely underestimated and private and CD4 specificities were missed.

Recombination joined TRBV12-3 or TRBV12-4 with TRBJ2-1; the D gene assignment is ambiguous. The origin of this receptor is an adult who was a healthcare worker with PCR-confirmed SARS-CoV-2 infection or an uninfected control (not recorded which). The material sequenced was whole blood. The DNA sequence is given as TGTGCCAGCAGTTTCGGACGGCGCAATGAGCAGTTCTTC. Its amino acids are CASSFGRRNEQFF.